The next 20 T cell receptor beta chains were all read from a single sample in a study of shared clonotypes between healthy human individuals. TCRdb's table, derived via immunoSEQ multiplex PCR, lists solely in-frame clones and lacks some. The sample includes fewer than 1 million clones, 96% seen only once; the top ten take less than 0.25%. CD45RO-negative, CCR7-positively selected cells formed the naive CD8 fraction, excluding terminally differentiated effector memory CD45RA+ cells. Sequences were obtained from naive CD8+ T cells sorted from blood. The receptors originated from a man aged 25-45 years in good health.

The chain has TRBV13 and TRBJ2-4; D uncertain. The CDR3 loop spans 12 amino acids. V lost 6 bases and J 8 bases, leaving 11 bases between the germline ends. The germline V gene encodes CDR1 PRHDT and CDR2 FYEKMQ (reference sequence). CDR3 coding DNA: TGTGCCAGCAGTTCCCAAGATGACATTCAGTACTTC. Translated: CASSSQDDIQYF.

The chain joins TRBV5-5 to TRBJ2-7, with unresolved D. CDR3 length: 14 residues. Trimming took off 1 base at V and 1 base at J, with 9 bases between the two ends. CDR1 is SGHKS and CDR2 is YYEKEE in the germline V gene (reference sequence). CDR3 amino acids: CASSLPGLSYEQYF. DNA of the CDR3: TGTGCCAGCAGCTTGCCGGGCCTATCCTACGAGCAGTACTTC.

V usage is TRBV7-3 and J usage is TRBJ2-2; D gene uncertain. This CDR3 comprises 12 residues. Germline V gene sequence: CDR1 SGHTA, CDR2 FQGTGA. Trimming removed 5 bases from V and 6 bases from J, with 7 bases in between. In DNA form, the CDR3 reads TGTGCCAGCAGCAATACCCCCGGGGAGCTGTTTTTT. Its translation: CASSNTPGELFF.

The chain combines TRBV5-4 with TRBJ2-5; D ambiguous. Germline CDR1 is SGHNT and CDR2 is YYREEE (reference sequence). With 0 bases removed from V and 7 bases from J, the gap between germline ends came to 4 bases. The CDR3 is 11 amino acids. DNA for the CDR3: TGTGCCAGCAGCTTGGTAGGGACCCAGTACTTC. This codes for CASSLVGTQYF.

The J gene is TRBJ2-5, the V gene TRBV6-6, with 7 bases lining up with TRBD2. The ends lost 4 bases at V and 2 bases at J; junction bases unmatched: 4. The CDR3 is 14 amino acids. CDR1 is MNHNY and CDR2 is SVGAGI in the germline V gene (reference sequence). The CDR3 here is CASSFPGLQETQYF. The CDR3 DNA reads as TGTGCCAGCAGTTTCCCGGGACTACAAGAGACCCAGTACTTC.

The chain recombines TRBV20-1 with TRBJ2-5; D ambiguous. This CDR3 comprises 11 residues. From germline, CDR1 is DFQATT and CDR2 SNEGSKA (reference sequence). The V and J ends lost 5 bases and 5 bases respectively, with 9 bases between them. The CDR3 sequence: CSAEDKETQYF. The CDR3, as DNA: TGCAGTGCTGAAGATAAGGAGACCCAGTACTTC.

This rearrangement joins TRBV14 to TRBJ2-2, with D perhaps TRBD1 (5 bases). Trimming shortened V by 9 bases and J by 7 bases, and 12 bases separated the two germline ends. CDR1 is SGHDN and CDR2 is FVKESK in the germline V gene. The CDR3 sequence is 12 residues long. The CDR3 region is CASLMDNGELFF. In nucleotides, the CDR3 is TGTGCCAGTCTGATGGACAACGGGGAGCTGTTTTTT.

The chain links TRBV11-2 to TRBJ2-5; D may be TRBD2 (6 bases). V lost 5 bases and J lost 2, with 15 bases in between. The CDR3 runs to 15 residues. From germline, CDR1 is SGHAT and CDR2 FQNNGV. The DNA of the CDR3 is TGTGCCAGCAGCCGGAGGGCAGGTCCGCAAGAGACCCAGTACTTC. It translates to CASSRRAGPQETQYF.

V is TRBV5-1 and J is TRBJ2-7; 7 bases align to TRBD1. CDR1 and CDR2 from the germline V gene are SGHRS and YFSETQ. This CDR3 contains 14 residues. V dropped 0 bases and J dropped 6; count of bases not matched to a gene: 6. CDR3 protein: CASSLGDSFVEQYF. The CDR3 region has the DNA TGCGCCAGCAGCTTGGGGGACAGTTTTGTCGAGCAGTACTTC.

The V gene is TRBV9, the J gene TRBJ2-7, with D possibly matching TRBD2 (6 bases). V lost 5 bases, J lost 6 bases, and 9 bases lay in between. This CDR3 is built from 11 residues. Germline CDR1 and CDR2: SGDLS and YYNGEE. The CDR3, as DNA: TGTGCCAGCAGGTCCGGGGGCGAGCAGTACTTC. Translating gives CASRSGGEQYF.

The rearrangement links TRBV6-4 to TRBJ2-1; no clear D. V lost 0 bases to trimming and J lost 0 bases, with 9 bases between them. CDR1 MRHNA and CDR2 SNTAGT come from the germline V gene. The CDR3 covers 16 residues. In DNA form, the CDR3 reads TGTGCCAGCAGTGACTCCGAACAGAGCTCCTACAATGAGCAGTTCTTC. Protein product: CASSDSEQSSYNEQFF.

CDR3 DNA sequence: TGTGCCAGCAGTGGCTACAGGAACTGGCGGAACACTGAAGCTTTCTTT. Its protein is CASSGYRNWRNTEAFF. This chain connects TRBV6-1 to TRBJ1-1; a weak D match, TRBD1 (5 bases). Germline CDR1 is MNHNS and CDR2 is SASEGT. Deletions cut 4 bases from V and 1 base from J, with 16 bases between. The CDR3 covers 16 residues.

The CDR3 protein is CASSERGQGTGNTIYF. CDR3 nucleotide sequence: TGTGCCAGCAGCGAGAGGGGACAGGGAACTGGAAACACCATATATTTT. The chain joins TRBV9 to TRBJ1-3; 9 bases are shared with TRBD1. Germline values: CDR1 SGDLS, CDR2 YYNGEE. Germline trimming cut 3 bases from V and 2 bases from J; bases unmatched to any gene: 6. The CDR3 length is 16 residues.

The chain couples TRBV27 to TRBJ2-5, with TRBD2 identical over 9 bases. Germline V gene data show CDR1 as MNHEY and CDR2 as SMNVEV (reference sequence). V lost 2 bases to trimming and J lost 2 bases; unmatched junction nucleotides: 0. The CDR3 runs to 14 residues. The CDR3 DNA sequence: TGTGCCAGCAGTTTACTAGCGGGACAAGAGACCCAGTACTTC. Its translation is CASSLLAGQETQYF.

The chain carries TRBV7-8 and TRBJ2-1; 8 positions match TRBD1. This CDR3 comprises 17 residues. Losses at the gene ends were 0 bases for V and 7 bases for J; bases not matched to a gene: 11. CDR1 SGHVS and CDR2 FQNEAQ come from the germline V gene. In nucleotides, the CDR3 is TGTGCCAGCAGCTTAGCGCTATCATCCAGGGGGCAAAATGAGCAGTTCTTC. As protein: CASSLALSSRGQNEQFF.

This rearrangement joins TRBV7-6 to TRBJ2-2; D is ambiguous. The CDR3 totals 17 residues. V gave up 1 base and J gave up 5 bases, with 17 bases separating them. Germline V gene data show CDR1 as SGHVS and CDR2 as FNYEAQ. The DNA of the CDR3 is TGTGCCAGCAGCTTAGGGTTTCTGGCGGCGCGGACCGGGGAGCTGTTTTTT. Its translation: CASSLGFLAARTGELFF.

The sample holds one count of this clone. The genes are TRBV4-1 and TRBJ2-5; TRBD2 might be the D (5 bases). The CDR3 extends over 15 amino acids. Deletions cut 0 bases from V and 0 bases from J, with 8 bases between. The V gene's germline CDR1 is MGHRA and CDR2 YSYEKL. CDR3 in DNA: TGCGCCAGCAGCCAAGATGAAGCGGACCAAGAGACCCAGTACTTC. Translating it yields CASSQDEADQETQYF.

The chain employs TRBV11-2 and TRBJ2-5, with D perhaps assigned TRBD1 or TRBD2 (5 bases each). Per the germline V gene, CDR1 is SGHAT and CDR2 is FQNNGV. The V end lost 5 bases, the J end lost 2 bases, and 12 bases lay between the germline ends. This CDR3 spans 14 amino acids. CDR3 DNA: TGTGCCAGCAGCCGTACCGGGGCTCAAGAGACCCAGTACTTC. This codes for CASSRTGAQETQYF.

This rearrangement joins TRBV6-6 to TRBJ2-3; no clear D gene. The CDR3 runs to 11 residues. Germline V gives CDR1 MNHNY, CDR2 SVGAGI (reference sequence). Deletions cut 7 bases from V and 6 bases from J, with 8 bases between. The CDR3, as DNA: TGTGCCAGCATCTCCGCGGATACGCAGTATTTT. Amino acids: CASISADTQYF.

This chain's CDR3 is CSVGALAGELFF. Here the CDR3 DNA reads TGCAGCGTTGGAGCCTTAGCCGGGGAGCTGTTTTTT. This chain links TRBV29-1 with TRBJ2-2; D ambiguous. V dropped 4 bases and J dropped 6 bases, with 9 bases sitting between them. The CDR3 is made up of 12 amino acids. CDR1 and CDR2 from the germline V gene are SQVTM and ANQGSEA.